A single sample is the source of the 20 T cell receptor beta chains below, sequenced in a study of T-cell memory formation after mild COVID-19. TCRdb ran MiXCR on the 5' RACE reads and lists one entry per CDR3 protein. The repertoire holds about 300,000 distinct CDR3 sequences, approximately 19% seen once, with around a fifth in the top ten. The specimen sequenced was PBMCs or a T cell subset sorted from them (not recorded which). The origin of the receptors is a man younger than 35 who had mild COVID-19 (a few samples of this study predate the infection). Cell type and time point are not known.

The sample holds a few counts of this clonotype. DNA for the CDR3: TGTGCCATCAGTCCCAACAGGGGCCAGGGAACGGGGACCGGGGAGCTGTTTTTT. Translated, it gives CAISPNRGQGTGTGELFF. The genes are TRBV10-3 and TRBJ2-2, with 7 bases fitting TRBD1. V was clipped by 5 bases and J by 5 bases; unmatched bases: 17. The germline CDR1 and CDR2 sequences are ENHRY and SYGVKD. This CDR3 comprises 18 residues.

The chain combines TRBV28 with TRBJ2-7; 7 nucleotides match TRBD2. Germline V gene data show CDR1 as MDHEN and CDR2 as SYDVKM. The CDR3 has 13 residues. As DNA, the CDR3 is TGTGCCAGCCGAAACACTAAGGTCGGGGGGTTGTCCGTC. This encodes CASRNTKVGGLSV.

This clonotype has just a few counts. The chain uses TRBV20-1 and TRBJ2-3, with D possibly matching TRBD2 (5 bases). This CDR3 contains 14 residues. Per germline, CDR1 DFQATT and CDR2 SNEGSKA (reference sequence). V was cut by 3 bases and J by 0 bases, with 10 bases left in between. CDR3: CSASRGTSTDTQYF. As DNA, the CDR3 is TGCAGTGCTAGTCGGGGTACTAGCACAGATACGCAGTATTTT.

This clonotype was observed a few times. V usage is TRBV4-3 and J usage is TRBJ1-3; D gene uncertain. The CDR3 sequence is 14 residues long. Per germline, CDR1 LGHNA and CDR2 YSLEER. Trimming took off 0 bases at V and 9 bases at J, with 12 bases between the two ends. The CDR3 DNA is TGCGCCAGCAGCCAAGAACAGCCCGGAGGCACCATATATTTT. Translated, it gives CASSQEQPGGTIYF.

This chain uses TRBV20-1 with TRBJ2-2; TRBD1 matches 7 bases. Germline CDR1 is DFQATT and CDR2 is SNEGSKA (reference sequence). This CDR3 has 13 residues. V shed 5 bases, J shed 2 bases, and the junction held 2 bases outside the gene matches. The CDR3 is CSAWDRNTGELFF. For the CDR3, the DNA is TGCAGTGCTTGGGACAGAAACACCGGGGAGCTGTTTTTT.

The chain combines TRBV9 with TRBJ1-2, with 8 positions matching TRBD1. The CDR3 loop spans 15 amino acids. Germline-derived CDR1 and CDR2 are SGDLS and YYNGEE. J lost 6 bases, V lost 4 bases, and 11 bases had no gene match. CDR3 region: CASSPRSDRVNGYTF. CDR3 DNA sequence: TGTGCCAGCAGCCCTCGATCGGACAGGGTTAATGGCTACACCTTC.

There are a few counts of this clonotype. The chain couples TRBV20-1 to TRBJ2-3; 10 positions match TRBD2. V trimming: 0 bases; J trimming: 2 bases; junction bases outside the gene matches: 5. This CDR3 comprises 16 residues. Germline CDR1 reads DFQATT; CDR2 reads SNEGSKA (reference sequence). CDR3 in amino acids: CSARDPTSGDTDTQYF. The CDR3 bases are TGCAGTGCTAGAGACCCAACTAGCGGGGACACAGATACGCAGTATTTT.

The sample holds a few counts of this clonotype. This chain connects TRBV5-4 to TRBJ2-5; no definite D call. Germline V gene data show CDR1 as SGHNT and CDR2 as YYREEE (reference sequence). CDR3 length: 13 residues. The V gene lost 4 bases and the J gene lost 1 base, with 8 bases spanning the gap. The CDR3 bases are TGTGCCAGCAGCGGACGGATCCAAGAGACCCAGTACTTC. Amino acid sequence: CASSGRIQETQYF.

The chain joins TRBV20-1 to TRBJ2-3; D tentatively fits TRBD1 or TRBD2 (5 bases each). Per germline, CDR1 DFQATT and CDR2 SNEGSKA (reference sequence). V gave up 0 bases and J gave up 6 bases, with 13 bases separating them. The CDR3 extends over 14 amino acids. The CDR3 sequence is CSARDSGLSDTQYF. The CDR3 nucleotides are TGCAGTGCTAGAGATTCGGGGCTTTCCGATACGCAGTATTTT.

Ten or more counts support this clonotype. CDR3 protein: CASSPSSVRESNQPQHF. The DNA of the CDR3 is TGTGCCAGCAGCCCTAGTTCGGTCAGGGAAAGCAATCAGCCCCAGCATTTT. The rearrangement links TRBV7-2 to TRBJ1-5, with D perhaps TRBD1 (5 bases). CDR3 size: 17 residues. The germline V and J ends were trimmed by 5 bases and 1 base, with 18 bases remaining between them. Germline values: CDR1 SGHTA, CDR2 FQGNSA.

The chain combines TRBV20-1 with TRBJ2-3, with D perhaps matching TRBD1 (5 bases). The CDR3 extends over 16 amino acids. CDR1 is DFQATT, CDR2 SNEGSKA, per germline (reference sequence). The V and J ends lost 0 bases and 6 bases respectively, with 19 bases between them. The CDR3 is CSARDLFRQRLDTQYF. The CDR3 DNA follows: TGCAGTGCTAGAGATTTATTTAGACAGCGCCTTGATACGCAGTATTTT.

Only a few counts were recorded for this clonotype. The chain joins TRBV20-1 to TRBJ1-2; D may be TRBD1 (6 bases). Germline V gene sequence: CDR1 DFQATT, CDR2 SNEGSKA (reference sequence). V dropped 5 bases and J dropped 6 bases, with 25 bases sitting between them. This CDR3 is 16 amino acids long. The CDR3 DNA reads as TGCAGTGCTCGCCCGGCGTCAAGGGGGGTGATGCATGGCTACACCTTC. Protein sequence: CSARPASRGVMHGYTF.

A few counts support this clonotype. The chain is built from TRBV7-3 and TRBJ1-1; D is unresolved. CDR1 and CDR2 from the germline V gene are SGHTA and FQGTGA. CDR3 length equals 13 residues. Trimming took off 6 bases at V and 4 bases at J, with 12 bases between the two ends. CDR3 amino acids: CASRPPGSTEAFF. CDR3 coding DNA: TGTGCCAGCAGACCTCCGGGGTCCACTGAAGCTTTCTTT.

This clonotype was seen more than once but under ten times. The genes are TRBV7-2 and TRBJ1-5; possibly TRBD1 for D (5 bases). The CDR3 runs to 17 residues. Germline-derived CDR1 and CDR2 are SGHTA and FQGNSA. V was cut by 4 bases and J by 0 bases, with 16 bases left in between. CDR3 in DNA: TGTGCCAGCAGCTCCCGGGGCGGGTTTTATAGCAATCAGCCCCAGCATTTT. Protein sequence: CASSSRGGFYSNQPQHF.

This clonotype was counted ten times or more. The chain recombines TRBV3-1 with TRBJ2-7; a possible D gene is TRBD2 (7 bases). V lost 3 bases, J lost 6 bases, and 21 bases lay in between. The V gene's germline CDR1 is LGHDT and CDR2 YNNKEL (reference sequence). The CDR3 totals 16 residues. In nucleotides, the CDR3 is TGTGCCAGCAGCCATGAGGGGGGGCTCGGATCCAGCGAGCAGTACTTC. This translates into CASSHEGGLGSSEQYF.

The chain recombines TRBV27 with TRBJ1-1; D call uncertain. The V gene lost 2 bases and the J gene lost 2 bases, with 9 bases spanning the gap. The CDR3 is made up of 14 amino acids. Germline CDR1 and CDR2: MNHEY and SMNVEV (reference sequence). This CDR3 is CASSLRPFNTEAFF. The CDR3 coding sequence is TGTGCCAGCAGTTTAAGACCTTTCAACACTGAAGCTTTCTTT.

The chain uses TRBV24-1 and TRBJ2-3, with D perhaps TRBD1 or TRBD2 (5 bases each). Trimming cost V 1 base and J 4 bases, with 11 bases left between them. This CDR3 comprises 15 residues. Germline CDR1 KGHDR, CDR2 SFDVKD. The CDR3 region is CATSDFSGPSDTQYF. As DNA, the CDR3 is TGTGCCACCAGTGATTTCTCGGGGCCATCAGATACGCAGTATTTT.

This clonotype turned up a few times. The gene calls are TRBV6-5 and TRBJ1-1, with TRBD1 as a possible D gene (6 bases). Germline-derived CDR1 and CDR2 are MNHEY and SVGAGI. The CDR3 sequence is 14 residues long. V was pared by 0 bases and J by 8 bases, with 13 bases between. The CDR3 loop reads CASSYSRGAGEAFF. CDR3 DNA sequence: TGTGCCAGCAGTTACTCCCGGGGGGCTGGGGAAGCTTTCTTT.

V and J are TRBV13 and TRBJ2-2; tentative D call: TRBD1 (6 bases). Germline assignment: CDR1 PRHDT and CDR2 FYEKMQ (reference sequence). Trimming stripped 5 bases from V and 2 bases from J, with 18 bases between. CDR3 length: 17 residues. The CDR3 nucleotides read TGTGCCAGCAGCCCCCGCCCGGCAGGGACAAACACCGGGGAGCTGTTTTTT. This sequence encodes CASSPRPAGTNTGELFF.

This clonotype has only a few counts. The CDR3 loop reads CASSQGGTSGGLETQYF. As DNA, the CDR3 is TGTGCCAGCAGCCAAGGCGGGACTAGCGGGGGGTTGGAGACCCAGTACTTC. The chain recombines TRBV3-1 with TRBJ2-5; TRBD2 matches at 15 bases. The germline CDR1 and CDR2 sequences are LGHDT and YNNKEL (reference sequence). The CDR3 contains 17 residues. After removal of 1 base from V and 5 bases from J, the junction contained 5 bases not matched to a gene.